These 28 T cell receptor beta chains were all obtained from the same sample, sequenced in a study of control samples from healthy donors and cancer patients. Some clones are missing from TCRdb's copy, which holds only in-frame ones; the method was immunoSEQ multiplex PCR. The profile shows fewer than 200,000 clones, more than 80% of them singletons. Specimen: blood. The receptors were sampled from a man younger than 40 in good health.

The chain recombines TRBV4-3 with TRBJ1-1, with D maybe TRBD1 (5 bases). This CDR3 has 14 amino acids. V lost 1 base to trimming and J lost 11 bases, with 17 bases between them. Germline V lookup: CDR1 LGHNA, CDR2 YSLEER. The CDR3 nucleotides read TGCGCCAGCAGCCAAGGGACAAGTGGCCTTCAGGCTTTCTTT. Its translation: CASSQGTSGLQAFF.

V is TRBV27 and J is TRBJ2-3, with 12 bases aligning to TRBD2. Germline-derived CDR1 and CDR2 are MNHEY and SMNVEV (reference sequence). Trimming removed 7 bases from V and 1 base from J; junction bases left unmatched: 12. This CDR3 spans 18 amino acids. The CDR3 DNA reads as TGTGCCAGCACGTTCCACGGACTAGCGGGGCAAGGCACAGATACGCAGTATTTT. Translating gives CASTFHGLAGQGTDTQYF.

The chain is built from TRBV10-3 and TRBJ1-1; no clear D. Per the germline V gene, CDR1 is ENHRY and CDR2 is SYGVKD. Trimming stripped 0 bases from V and 2 bases from J, with 4 bases between. The CDR3 has 13 residues. The CDR3 region is CAISESVNTEAFF. The CDR3 DNA reads as TGTGCCATCAGTGAGTCAGTTAACACTGAAGCTTTCTTT.

This chain connects TRBV28 to TRBJ1-2, with 9 bases that match TRBD1. The CDR3 runs 14 residues. Germline V gives CDR1 MDHEN, CDR2 SYDVKM. V shed 6 bases and J 2 bases; nucleotides not matched to a gene: 4. CDR3 region: CASSADRGNYGYTF. The CDR3 DNA sequence: TGTGCCAGCAGCGCGGACAGGGGAAACTATGGCTACACCTTC.

The chain recombines TRBV19 with TRBJ1-2, with D unclear. The V end was cut by 6 bases, the J end by 2 bases, with 16 bases between. This CDR3 has 15 residues. Germline CDR1 reads LNHDA; CDR2 reads SQIVND (reference sequence). This CDR3 is CASRPLGLQNYGYTF. In DNA form, the CDR3 reads TGTGCCAGTAGACCGCTCGGACTCCAGAACTATGGCTACACCTTC.

The rearrangement joins TRBV4-1 to TRBJ2-7, with D perhaps TRBD1 or TRBD2 (5 bases each). Deletions cut 5 bases from V and 3 bases from J, with 14 bases between. The CDR3 consists of 14 residues. CDR1 MGHRA and CDR2 YSYEKL come from the germline V gene. The CDR3 DNA reads TGCGCCAGCAGCACCCGGGACGGAAACTACGAGCAGTACTTC. Translated: CASSTRDGNYEQYF.

The genes are TRBV30 and TRBJ1-1; D gene unclear. Germline V gene lookup returns CDR1 GTSNPN and CDR2 SVGIG (reference sequence). CDR3 size: 12 residues. The germline V and J ends were trimmed by 4 bases and 6 bases, with 12 bases remaining between them. The CDR3 spells CAWTRDGPEAFF. DNA for the CDR3: TGTGCCTGGACGAGGGATGGCCCTGAAGCTTTCTTT.

V and J are TRBV7-9 and TRBJ2-7, with D possibly matching TRBD1 (6 bases). The CDR3 extends over 13 amino acids. Germline V gene lookup returns CDR1 SEHNR and CDR2 FQNEAQ (reference sequence). Trimming took off 5 bases at V and 1 base at J, with 9 bases between the two ends. The DNA for the CDR3 is TGTGCCAGCAGCCACAGGGCTTCCTACGAGCAGTACTTC. This gives the protein CASSHRASYEQYF.

The J gene is TRBJ1-5, the V gene TRBV27, with unresolved D. V lost 5 bases and J 5 bases, leaving 10 bases between the germline ends. Looked up from germline, CDR1 is MNHEY and CDR2 is SMNVEV (reference sequence). The CDR3 covers 13 residues. The CDR3 DNA is TGTGCCAGCAGTCTTCTTGGGGATCAGCCCCAGCATTTT. Its translation: CASSLLGDQPQHF.

J is TRBJ2-5 and V is TRBV11-3; D tentatively reads TRBD1 or TRBD2 (6 bases each). The CDR3 totals 19 residues. Trimming cost V 4 bases and J 2 bases, with 26 bases left between them. CDR1 and CDR2 (germline): SGHNT, YENEEA. CDR3 sequence: CASSSPFIRGPSGQETQYF. CDR3 nucleotides: TGTGCCAGCAGCTCCCCCTTTATCCGGGGGCCATCTGGTCAAGAGACCCAGTACTTC.

The CDR3 DNA sequence: TGTGCCAGCAGCTTAACGTGGGATAGCGGGAGGGCCGGTGAGCAGTTCTTC. Its protein product is CASSLTWDSGRAGEQFF. The chain employs TRBV7-3 and TRBJ2-1; 11 nucleotides agree with TRBD2. V dropped 0 bases and J dropped 9; count of bases not matched to a gene: 10. The germline V gene has CDR1 SGHTA and CDR2 FQGTGA. CDR3 length equals 17 residues.

The CDR3 sequence: CASERAGGYNEQFF. CDR3 DNA sequence: TGTGCCAGCGAAAGGGCAGGGGGCTACAATGAGCAGTTCTTC. The chain links TRBV28 to TRBJ2-1, with 7 bases matching TRBD1. Germline assignment: CDR1 MDHEN and CDR2 SYDVKM. The V and J ends lost 8 bases and 3 bases, in that order; junction bases with no gene match: 7. The CDR3 contains 14 residues.

A single count supports this clone. This rearrangement joins TRBV6-5 to TRBJ2-1, with 8 bases that match TRBD2. V lost 6 bases to trimming and J lost 3 bases; unmatched junction nucleotides: 7. The CDR3 has 15 amino acids. Germline CDR1 is MNHEY and CDR2 is SVGAGI. The DNA of the CDR3 is TGTGCCAGCAGCTCCGGGACTAGAGGCTACAATGAGCAGTTCTTC. It yields the protein CASSSGTRGYNEQFF.

The chain carries TRBV12-3 or TRBV12-4 and TRBJ1-2; D might be TRBD1 (6 bases). Trimming stripped 3 bases from V and 8 bases from J, with 13 bases between. The CDR3 totals 13 residues. CDR3 nucleotide sequence: TGTGCCAGCAGTTTCCGGACAGATCAAGGCTACACCTTC. This translates into CASSFRTDQGYTF.

The rearrangement links TRBV30 to TRBJ1-1; 7 nucleotides line up with TRBD1. J lost 4 bases, V lost 0 bases, and 5 bases had no gene match. The CDR3 has 14 residues. Looked up from germline, CDR1 is GTSNPN and CDR2 is SVGIG (reference sequence). DNA for the CDR3: TGTGCCTGGAGTGTACTGTCAGGGGGCACTGAAGCTTTCTTT. Its protein product is CAWSVLSGGTEAFF. The whole variable domain, remainder taken from reference TRBV30 and TRBJ1-1, is SQTIHQWPATLVQPVGSPLSLECTVEGTSNPNLYWYRQAAGRGLQLLFYSVGIGQISSEVPQNLSASRPQDRQFILSSKKLLLSDSGFYLCAWSVLSGGTEAFFGQGTRLTVV.

The sample holds one count of this clone. The J gene is TRBJ1-5, the V gene TRBV27; possibly TRBD1 for D (5 bases). V dropped 3 bases and J dropped 6 bases, with 12 bases sitting between them. The CDR3 is 14 residues long. Germline CDR1 MNHEY, CDR2 SMNVEV (reference sequence). CDR3 bases: TGTGCCAGCAGTTTGGTGGGAGGGGTTCAGCCCCAGCATTTT. Translating it yields CASSLVGGVQPQHF.

About this clone: The conserved final phenylalanine or tryptophan is absent from the CDR3, which likely points to a read error. As DNA, the CDR3 is TGCGCCAGCAGCTTTGGTGACTATGGCTACACCCTC. It is translated as CASSFGDYGYTL. The J gene is TRBJ1-2, the V gene TRBV5-1; D is unclear. The CDR3 runs 12 residues. CDR1 and CDR2 (germline): SGHRS, YFSETQ. The V and J ends lost 2 bases and 3 bases respectively, with 5 bases between them.

Remarks on this clone: This sample also contains other DNA sequences that code for the same CDR3. V usage is TRBV30 and J usage is TRBJ1-6; TRBD1 is a possible D gene (6 bases). Germline V gene data show CDR1 as GTSNPN and CDR2 as SVGIG (reference sequence). V gave up 5 bases and J gave up 11 bases, with 19 bases separating them. The CDR3 has 14 amino acids. As DNA, the CDR3 is TGTGCCTGGGCTGGGCCGGCCCAGGGGACACCCCTCCACTTT. This sequence encodes CAWAGPAQGTPLHF.

This clone was found a few times. The V call is TRBV9, the J call TRBJ1-2; D possibly corresponds to TRBD1 (5 bases). This CDR3 region has 16 residues. The germline gives CDR1 SGDLS, CDR2 YYNGEE. The ends were cut back, 0 bases at V and 4 bases at J, with 16 bases in the middle. The CDR3 spells CASSVGVGGSGYGYTF. CDR3 DNA sequence: TGTGCCAGCAGCGTAGGAGTGGGGGGGTCGGGCTATGGCTACACCTTC.

V usage is TRBV5-4 and J usage is TRBJ2-2; 13 nucleotides agree with TRBD2. The CDR3 sequence is 17 residues long. Germline CDR1 SGHNT, CDR2 YYREEE (reference sequence). The V and J ends lost 4 bases and 2 bases, in that order; junction bases with no gene match: 5. CDR3 bases: TGTGCCAGCAGCCCTACTAGCGGGGGGGCAAACACCGGGGAGCTGTTTTTT. Protein sequence: CASSPTSGGANTGELFF.

The V and J genes are TRBV4-1 and TRBJ2-1; D remains ambiguous. The germline V and J ends were trimmed by 0 bases and 0 bases, with 6 bases remaining between them. CDR3 length: 15 residues. CDR1 is MGHRA, CDR2 YSYEKL, per germline. The CDR3 protein is CASSQDRSSYNEQFF. CDR3 sequence (DNA): TGCGCCAGCAGCCAAGACAGGAGCTCCTACAATGAGCAGTTCTTC.

The chain links TRBV5-1 to TRBJ2-7; tentative D call: TRBD2 (6 bases). The CDR3 is 15 amino acids. Trimming cost V 4 bases and J 2 bases, with 16 bases left between them. Per the germline V gene, CDR1 is SGHRS and CDR2 is YFSETQ. For the CDR3, the DNA is TGCGCCAGCAGCCTCCTCCCGACGGGAGCCTACGAGCAGTACTTC. Translating gives CASSLLPTGAYEQYF.

V is TRBV7-9 and J is TRBJ1-1, with D uncertain. Trimming stripped 1 base from V and 3 bases from J, with 12 bases between. Germline assignment: CDR1 SEHNR and CDR2 FQNEAQ (reference sequence). CDR3 length: 15 amino acids. The CDR3 nucleotides are TGTGCCAGCAGCTTAGTGCGTCAGCTGTACACTGAAGCTTTCTTT. It yields the protein CASSLVRQLYTEAFF. Full variable domain (missing parts from reference TRBV7-9 and TRBJ1-1): DTGVSQNPRHKITKRGQNVTFRCDPISEHNRLYWYRQTLGQGPEFLTYFQNEAQLEKSRLLSDRFSAERPKGSFSTLEIQRTEQGDSAMYLCASSLVRQLYTEAFFGQGTRLTVV.

This clone is a singleton in its sample. The V and J genes are TRBV6-5 and TRBJ1-2; D ambiguous. The V gene lost 10 bases and the J gene lost 6 bases, with 15 bases spanning the gap. This CDR3 has 12 amino acids. Looked up from germline, CDR1 is MNHEY and CDR2 is SVGAGI. The CDR3 loop reads CATRRDPHGYTF. CDR3 DNA: TGTGCCACTCGCCGGGATCCTCATGGCTACACCTTC.

This clone was detected many times. The gene calls are TRBV6-6 and TRBJ2-7, with D tentatively TRBD1 (6 bases). The length of the CDR3 is 14 residues. Trimming shortened V by 2 bases and J by 0 bases, and 8 bases separated the two germline ends. Germline values: CDR1 MNHNY, CDR2 SVGAGI (reference sequence). CDR3 sequence reads: CASSYGQSSYEQYF. The CDR3 DNA sequence: TGTGCCAGCAGTTACGGACAGAGCTCCTACGAGCAGTACTTC.

The rearrangement links TRBV11-2 to TRBJ2-6; D gene uncertain. The germline CDR1 and CDR2 sequences are SGHAT and FQNNGV. The CDR3 spans 17 residues. V lost 1 base, J lost 0 bases, and 10 bases lay in between. CDR3: CASSLGRSISGANVLTF. The CDR3 region has the DNA TGTGCCAGCAGCTTAGGTCGCAGTATCTCTGGGGCCAACGTCCTGACTTTC.

The V and J genes are TRBV3-1 (or the pseudogene TRBV3-2) and TRBJ1-2; D is uncertain. From germline, CDR1 is LGHDT and CDR2 YNNKEL (reference sequence). Trimming removed 1 base at V and 4 bases at J, with 10 bases between. CDR3 length equals 14 residues. CDR3 residues: CASSQVNEFYGYTF. Here the CDR3 DNA reads TGTGCCAGCAGCCAAGTCAATGAGTTCTATGGCTACACCTTC.

This chain links TRBV6-1 with TRBJ1-2; 8 bases fit TRBD1. The trim removed 5 bases at V and 6 bases at J, leaving 2 bases unmatched. Germline CDR1 and CDR2: MNHNS and SASEGT. The CDR3 totals 12 residues. The CDR3 sequence: CASSPGGHGYTF. The CDR3, as DNA: TGTGCCAGCAGTCCAGGGGGCCATGGCTACACCTTC.